This T cell receptor beta chain was sequenced during a study of T cells in Graves' hyperthyroidism and ophthalmopathy. Study in general: Sampling of peripheral blood happened at initial diagnosis, prior to any treatment.

The study included ophthalmopathy patients with Clinical Activity Score at least 3, NOSPECS grade at least 4 and duration under 3 months. Exclusion followed for patients with uncontrolled infection, other autoimmune disease, pregnancy or lactation. Thyroid ultrasound, orbital computed tomography, clinical symptoms, and serum thyroxine and TRAb underpinned diagnoses. TCR beta CDR3 region amplification was performed from RNA transcripts. The HTBI set primed first-round TCR CDR3 RT-PCR. One entry per CDR3 protein results from TCRdb running MiXCR on the multiplex PCR reads. The sample has under 400,000 distinct CDR3 sequences; about 16% are singletons. Germline lookup yields CDR1 SGHTA and CDR2 FQGTGA. The CDR3 loop spans 13 amino acids. Turning to this clonotype: This could be a read error, since a much larger clone is one nucleotide away.

The chain couples TRBV7-3 to TRBJ2-1; 13 nucleotides align to TRBD2. This clonotype was sampled from a woman aged 60-75 years with Graves' ophthalmopathy. Sequenced input: blood. The CDR3 bases are TGTGCCAGCAGACTAGCGGGAGGGGGTGAGCAGCTCTTC. It codes for CASRLAGGGEQLF.